A single sample is the source of the 27 T cell receptor beta chains below, sequenced in a study of cytomegalovirus exposure and HLA in healthy donors. Measured with immunoSEQ multiplex PCR; TCRdb has only the in-frame clones, and not every one. In the table there are about 58,000 clones, about 92% of which are singletons. The sample taken for sequencing was PBMCs. All receptors come from a man aged 18 to 30 in good health and CMV-seronegative.

V usage is TRBV7-9 and J usage is TRBJ2-7; D is unresolved. V lost 2 bases, J lost 3 bases, and 5 bases lay in between. The germline CDR1 and CDR2 sequences are SEHNR and FQNEAQ (reference sequence). This CDR3 contains 12 residues. Here the CDR3 reads CASSLSVYEQYF. CDR3 nucleotide sequence: TGTGCCAGCAGCTTATCTGTCTACGAGCAGTACTTC. The full variable domain, its missing parts supplied by reference TRBV7-9 and TRBJ2-7, is DTGVSQNPRHKITKRGQNVTFRCDPISEHNRLYWYRQTLGQGPEFLTYFQNEAQLEKSRLLSDRFSAERPKGSFSTLEIQRTEQGDSAMYLCASSLSVYEQYFGPGTRLTVT.

This sequence joins TRBV4-1 and TRBJ2-3; 8 bases agree with TRBD2. After removal of 2 bases from V and 3 bases from J, the junction contained 4 bases not matched to a gene. Germline assignment: CDR1 MGHRA and CDR2 YSYEKL. The CDR3 is made up of 15 amino acids. The CDR3 nucleotides read TGCGCCAGCAGCCAATTAGCGGGATCAACAGATACGCAGTATTTT. It specifies CASSQLAGSTDTQYF.

V and J are TRBV4-2 and TRBJ2-7, with 9 positions matching TRBD2. The CDR3 extends over 15 amino acids. The V segment lost 6 bases and the J segment 3 bases; nucleotides outside the gene matches: 9. Germline V CDR1 and CDR2: LGHNA, YNFKEQ. CDR3 sequence reads: CASSHPGTSFYEQYF. Written as DNA, the CDR3 is TGTGCCAGCAGTCACCCGGGGACTAGCTTCTACGAGCAGTACTTC.

The chain links TRBV6-5 to TRBJ1-2, with D tentatively TRBD1 (6 bases). V was trimmed by 6 bases and J by 4 bases, leaving 15 bases between them. This CDR3 is built from 14 residues. CDR1 is MNHEY, CDR2 SVGAGI, per germline. CDR3 nucleotides: TGTGCCAGCAGCCCCGCCGGACAGTTCTATGGCTACACCTTC. As protein: CASSPAGQFYGYTF.

The chain couples TRBV6-6 to TRBJ1-2, with TRBD1 identical over 10 bases. The CDR3 length is 15 residues. Trimming at V came to 7 bases and at J to 5 bases, leaving 10 bases not matched to a gene. From germline, CDR1 is MNHNY and CDR2 SVGAGI (reference sequence). In DNA form, the CDR3 reads TGTGCCAGCACTATAGACAGGGGGCCTATATATGGCTACACCTTC. The encoded protein is CASTIDRGPIYGYTF.

The chain combines TRBV6-6 with TRBJ2-7; D is perhaps TRBD2 (5 bases). This CDR3 comprises 15 residues. Trimming left V 4 bases short and J 0 bases short, with 13 bases between. Germline V lookup: CDR1 MNHNY, CDR2 SVGAGI (reference sequence). CDR3 region: CASSSGLGSSYEQYF. The CDR3 nucleotides are TGTGCCAGCAGTTCCGGATTGGGGAGCTCCTACGAGCAGTACTTC.

The chain couples TRBV5-4 to TRBJ2-5; 11 bases match TRBD1. Per the germline V gene, CDR1 is SGHNT and CDR2 is YYREEE (reference sequence). J was trimmed by 4 bases and V by 1 base; bases with no gene match: 3. CDR3 length: 15 residues. CDR3 sequence: CASSLWTGGSETQYF. The CDR3 DNA reads TGTGCCAGCAGCTTGTGGACAGGGGGCTCAGAGACCCAGTACTTC.

This clone has more than one count but fewer than ten. The J gene is TRBJ1-2, the V gene TRBV6-1; 10 bases map to TRBD1. CDR3 size: 15 residues. Germline lookup yields CDR1 MNHNS and CDR2 SASEGT. V gave up 6 bases and J gave up 4 bases; unmatched junction bases: 8. The CDR3 protein is CASSVETGGGYGYTF. The CDR3 DNA follows: TGTGCCAGCAGCGTAGAGACAGGGGGCGGCTATGGCTACACCTTC.

The rearrangement joins TRBV6-5 to TRBJ2-2, with TRBD1 identical over 8 bases. The CDR3 totals 15 residues. Looked up from germline, CDR1 is MNHEY and CDR2 is SVGAGI. With V trimmed by 6 bases and J by 6 bases, 9 bases remained unmatched. The CDR3 region is CASSLDRADAGELFF. Here the CDR3 DNA reads TGTGCCAGCAGCCTGGACAGGGCTGATGCCGGGGAGCTGTTTTTT.

The V call is TRBV28, the J call TRBJ2-7; TRBD1 agrees at 8 bases. Germline CDR1 is MDHEN and CDR2 is SYDVKM. The V gene end was trimmed by 5 bases and the J gene end by 0 bases; junction bases not matched to a gene: 12. This CDR3 is built from 17 residues. The DNA for the CDR3 is TGTGCCAGCAGTCTAACGCTAGGCAGGGGGCCCTCCTACGAGCAGTACTTC. Translation gives CASSLTLGRGPSYEQYF.

J is TRBJ2-5 and V is TRBV2; no clear D. The CDR3 is 13 residues long. Germline CDR1 is SNHLY and CDR2 is FYNNEI. Trimming left V 6 bases short and J 4 bases short, with 12 bases between. CDR3 in amino acids: CASSPVGSETQYF. The CDR3 DNA follows: TGTGCCAGCAGCCCAGTTGGTTCAGAGACCCAGTACTTC.

This rearrangement joins TRBV4-1 to TRBJ2-2; 10 positions agree with TRBD2. The CDR3 spans 16 residues. Trimming removed 7 bases from V and 4 bases from J; junction bases left unmatched: 9. Germline values: CDR1 MGHRA, CDR2 YSYEKL. CDR3 coding DNA: TGCGCCAGCATGAAGTTAGCGGGAGGTGGCACCGGGGAGCTGTTTTTT. The encoded protein is CASMKLAGGGTGELFF.

The CDR3 DNA is TGTGCCAGCAGCCCCCGATTTAGCGGGGACACAGATACGCAGTATTTT. Translation gives CASSPRFSGDTDTQYF. The chain uses TRBV7-9 and TRBJ2-3; 8 nucleotides match TRBD2. V gave up 5 bases and J gave up 2 bases; unmatched junction bases: 9. Germline V lookup: CDR1 SEHNR, CDR2 FQNEAQ (reference sequence). The CDR3 runs 16 residues.

This clone was recorded a few times. This sequence joins TRBV7-8 and TRBJ2-7, with 10 nucleotides matching TRBD2. V was pared by 5 bases and J by 3 bases, with 7 bases of the junction left unmatched. The germline V gene has CDR1 SGHVS and CDR2 FQNEAQ. CDR3 length: 15 residues. CDR3 protein: CASSHPPSGGYEQYF. Here the CDR3 DNA reads TGTGCCAGCAGCCACCCCCCTAGCGGGGGCTACGAGCAGTACTTC.

The V and J genes are TRBV18 and TRBJ2-1, with TRBD1 as a possible D gene (6 bases). The CDR3 loop spans 13 amino acids. Germline CDR1 and CDR2: KGHSH and LQKENI. Trimming took off 3 bases at V and 4 bases at J, with 7 bases between the two ends. The CDR3 coding sequence is TGTGCCAGCTCACCGGACAGATACAATGAGCAGTTCTTC. It translates to CASSPDRYNEQFF.

CDR3 sequence reads: CASRGVEQFF. The CDR3 nucleotides read TGTGCCAGCCGGGGAGTTGAGCAGTTCTTC. The rearrangement joins TRBV7-9 to TRBJ2-1, with TRBD2 as a possible D gene (5 bases). This CDR3 contains 10 residues. Germline-derived CDR1 and CDR2 are SEHNR and FQNEAQ (reference sequence). V lost 8 bases to trimming and J lost 9 bases, with 8 bases between them.

The chain joins TRBV18 to TRBJ2-2; D perhaps matches TRBD1 (6 bases). Germline CDR1 KGHSH, CDR2 LQKENI. V shed 0 bases and J shed 4 bases, with 9 bases lying between them. The CDR3 contains 15 residues. This chain's CDR3 is CASSPPTGFTGELFF. The CDR3 DNA reads as TGTGCCAGCTCACCACCGACAGGATTCACCGGGGAGCTGTTTTTT.

This clone was picked up a small number of times. V and J are TRBV28 and TRBJ2-5, with D perhaps TRBD2 (6 bases). The CDR3 contains 16 residues. V shed 4 bases and J shed 7 bases, with 22 bases lying between them. Germline V CDR1 and CDR2: MDHEN, SYDVKM. CDR3 residues: CASSSPTRTGDSTQYF. The CDR3 coding sequence is TGTGCCAGCAGTTCCCCGACCCGGACGGGAGATTCGACCCAGTACTTC.

V usage is TRBV28 and J usage is TRBJ1-2; the match to TRBD1 covers 9 bases. CDR1 is MDHEN and CDR2 is SYDVKM in the germline V gene. V lost 5 bases to trimming and J lost 4 bases; unmatched junction nucleotides: 8. This CDR3 has 15 residues. The DNA of the CDR3 is TGTGCCAGCAGTCTCGACAGGACAGGGGCCTATGGCTACACCTTC. The encoded protein is CASSLDRTGAYGYTF.

The J gene is TRBJ2-7, the V gene TRBV13; 10 nucleotides agree with TRBD1. The CDR3 runs 21 residues. Trimming removed 4 bases from V and 5 bases from J; junction bases left unmatched: 26. From germline, CDR1 is PRHDT and CDR2 FYEKMQ (reference sequence). CDR3: CASSSRTPLLGLDRGLDEQYF. The CDR3 DNA sequence: TGTGCCAGCAGCTCCCGGACCCCCCTCTTAGGCCTAGACAGGGGGCTTGACGAGCAGTACTTC. Full variable domain (outside the CDR3, taken from reference TRBV13 and TRBJ2-7): AAGVIQSPRHLIKEKRETATLKCYPIPRHDTVYWYQQGPGQDPQFLISFYEKMQSDKGSIPDRFSAQQFSDYHSELNMSSLELGDSALYFCASSSRTPLLGLDRGLDEQYFGPGTRLTVT.

The chain couples TRBV28 to TRBJ2-3; the D gene is possibly TRBD2 (8 bases). V shed 6 bases and J shed 1 base, with 17 bases lying between them. The CDR3 length is 16 residues. Germline CDR1 is MDHEN and CDR2 is SYDVKM. CDR3 sequence reads: CASSRGYGRGTDTQYF. CDR3 nucleotides: TGTGCCAGCAGCAGGGGGTACGGGAGGGGCACAGATACGCAGTATTTT.

The chain employs TRBV27 and TRBJ2-6; D not certain. The CDR3 contains 17 residues. Trimming took 6 bases from V and 3 from J, leaving 18 bases between them. Germline assignment: CDR1 MNHEY and CDR2 SMNVEV (reference sequence). CDR3 sequence (DNA): TGTGCCAGCAGCCAACATCTTGGGCCATTTGGGGCCAACGTCCTGACTTTC. It codes for CASSQHLGPFGANVLTF.

This clone has more than one count but fewer than ten. The sample contains more than one DNA sequence encoding this CDR3. The CDR3 coding sequence is TGCGCCAGCAGCCCGGGACAGGGGCCCTACGAGCAGTACTTC. Encoded protein: CASSPGQGPYEQYF. The genes are TRBV5-1 and TRBJ2-7; 10 bases fit TRBD1. The V gene end was trimmed by 4 bases and the J gene end by 2 bases; junction bases not matched to a gene: 3. The CDR3 loop spans 14 amino acids. Germline V gene data show CDR1 as SGHRS and CDR2 as YFSETQ.

The chain carries TRBV4-1 and TRBJ2-1; D is possibly TRBD2 (5 bases). Germline CDR1 and CDR2: MGHRA and YSYEKL. CDR3 size: 14 residues. Trimming cost V 3 bases and J 4 bases, with 10 bases left between them. The CDR3 loop is CASSHSAEYNEQFF. CDR3 DNA sequence: TGCGCCAGCAGCCATTCAGCGGAGTACAATGAGCAGTTCTTC.

The chain carries TRBV30 and TRBJ1-2, with 9 bases that match TRBD1. The CDR3 runs to 13 residues. The germline gives CDR1 GTSNPN, CDR2 SVGIG (reference sequence). After removal of 2 bases from V and 8 bases from J, the junction contained 6 bases not matched to a gene. The CDR3: CAWSSGQGRGYTF. CDR3 DNA sequence: TGTGCCTGGAGTTCCGGACAGGGGCGCGGCTACACCTTC.

The rearrangement links TRBV6-5 to TRBJ1-2; D possibly corresponds to TRBD1 (5 bases). The germline V gene has CDR1 MNHEY and CDR2 SVGAGI. The CDR3 consists of 15 residues. V lost 2 bases, J lost 5 bases, and 15 bases lay in between. CDR3 DNA: TGTGCCAGCAGTTACGAAGGGCGGGGGGTGTATGGCTACACCTTC. This sequence encodes CASSYEGRGVYGYTF.

V is TRBV5-1 and J is TRBJ2-1, with TRBD2 identical over 11 bases. J gave up 12 bases and V 4 bases, and 12 bases lay outside the gene matches. Germline CDR1 SGHRS, CDR2 YFSETQ. This CDR3 has 15 amino acids. The CDR3 loop reads CASSPLAGGPLTQFF. The CDR3 DNA reads TGCGCCAGCAGCCCGCTAGCGGGAGGCCCTCTCACGCAGTTCTTC.